The TCR beta chain described here comes from a study of control samples from healthy donors and cancer patients. This CDR3 has 14 amino acids. Trimming removed 8 bases at V and 2 bases at J, with 15 bases between. Germline values: CDR1 WSHSY, CDR2 SAAADI. Data came from immunoSEQ multiplex PCR; TCRdb stores just in-frame clones and leaves some out. The table has about 130,000 clones, around nine tenths seen once; the top ten hold more than 2.5%. The sequence came from a man aged 45 to 65 in good health. The sequenced material came from blood. The rearrangement uses TRBV10-2 and TRBJ2-5, with D possibly being TRBD1 or TRBD2 (5 bases each). As DNA, the CDR3 is TGCGCCAGCCATAGCCGGGACGATCAAGAGACCCAGTACTTC. This sequence encodes CASHSRDDQETQYF.